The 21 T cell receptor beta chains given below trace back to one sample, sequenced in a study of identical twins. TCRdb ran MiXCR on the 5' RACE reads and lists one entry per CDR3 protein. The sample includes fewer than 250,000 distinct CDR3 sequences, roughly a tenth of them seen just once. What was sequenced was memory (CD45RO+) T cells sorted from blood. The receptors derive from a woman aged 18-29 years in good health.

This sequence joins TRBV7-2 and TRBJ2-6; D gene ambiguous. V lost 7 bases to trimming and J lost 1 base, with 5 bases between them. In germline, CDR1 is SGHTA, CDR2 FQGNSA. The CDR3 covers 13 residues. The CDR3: CASIPSGANVLTF. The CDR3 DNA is TGTGCCAGCATCCCTTCTGGGGCCAACGTCCTGACTTTC.

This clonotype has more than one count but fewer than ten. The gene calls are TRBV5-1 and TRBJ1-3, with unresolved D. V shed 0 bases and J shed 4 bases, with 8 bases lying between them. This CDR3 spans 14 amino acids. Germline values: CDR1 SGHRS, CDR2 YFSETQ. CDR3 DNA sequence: TGCGCCAGCAGCTTGGAGCATTCAGGAAACACCATATATTTT. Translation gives CASSLEHSGNTIYF.

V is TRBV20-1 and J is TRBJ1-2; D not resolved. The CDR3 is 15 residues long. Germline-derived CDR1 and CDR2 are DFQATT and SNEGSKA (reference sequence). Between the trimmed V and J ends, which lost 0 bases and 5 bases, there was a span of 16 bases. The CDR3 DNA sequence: TGCAGTGCTAGAGATTGGGAAATTACCACATATGGCTACACCTTC. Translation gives CSARDWEITTYGYTF.

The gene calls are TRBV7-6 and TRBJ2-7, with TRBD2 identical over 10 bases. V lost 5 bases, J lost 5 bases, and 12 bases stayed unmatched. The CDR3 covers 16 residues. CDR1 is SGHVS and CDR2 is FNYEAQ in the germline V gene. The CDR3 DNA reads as TGTGCCAGCAGCCCACGCTCGGGACTAGCGACCGACGAGCAGTACTTC. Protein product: CASSPRSGLATDEQYF.

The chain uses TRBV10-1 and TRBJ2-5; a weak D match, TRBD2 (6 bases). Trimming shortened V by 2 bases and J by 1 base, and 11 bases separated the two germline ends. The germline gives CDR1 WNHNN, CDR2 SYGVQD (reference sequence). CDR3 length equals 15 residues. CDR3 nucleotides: TGCGCCAGCAGTGAGCGGGGGTCCCCCCAAGAGACCCAGTACTTC. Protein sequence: CASSERGSPQETQYF.

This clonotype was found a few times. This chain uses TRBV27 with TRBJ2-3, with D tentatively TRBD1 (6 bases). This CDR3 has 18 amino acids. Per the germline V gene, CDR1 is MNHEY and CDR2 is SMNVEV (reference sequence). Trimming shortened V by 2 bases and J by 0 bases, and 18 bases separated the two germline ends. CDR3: CASSLDAEQGFSTDTQYF. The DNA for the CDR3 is TGTGCCAGCAGTTTAGATGCGGAACAGGGATTTAGCACAGATACGCAGTATTTT.

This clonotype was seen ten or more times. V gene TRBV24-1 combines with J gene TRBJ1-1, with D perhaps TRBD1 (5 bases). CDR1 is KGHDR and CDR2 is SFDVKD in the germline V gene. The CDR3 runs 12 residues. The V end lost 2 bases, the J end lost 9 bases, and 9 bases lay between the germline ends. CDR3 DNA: TGTGCCACCAGTGATTATTGGGGCCAAGCTTTCTTT. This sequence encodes CATSDYWGQAFF.

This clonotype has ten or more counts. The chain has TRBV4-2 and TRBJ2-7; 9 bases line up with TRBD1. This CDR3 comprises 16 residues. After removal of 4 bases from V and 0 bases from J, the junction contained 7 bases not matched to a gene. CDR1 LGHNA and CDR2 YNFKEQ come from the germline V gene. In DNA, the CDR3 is TGTGCCAGCAGCCGAGAGGGACAGGGAAGCTCCTACGAGCAGTACTTC. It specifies CASSREGQGSSYEQYF.

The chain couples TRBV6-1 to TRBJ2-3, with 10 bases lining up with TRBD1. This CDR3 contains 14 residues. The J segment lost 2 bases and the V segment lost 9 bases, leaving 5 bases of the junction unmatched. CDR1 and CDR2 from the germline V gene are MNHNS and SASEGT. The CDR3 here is CASGTGVDTDTQYF. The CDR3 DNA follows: TGTGCCAGTGGGACAGGGGTAGACACAGATACGCAGTATTTT.

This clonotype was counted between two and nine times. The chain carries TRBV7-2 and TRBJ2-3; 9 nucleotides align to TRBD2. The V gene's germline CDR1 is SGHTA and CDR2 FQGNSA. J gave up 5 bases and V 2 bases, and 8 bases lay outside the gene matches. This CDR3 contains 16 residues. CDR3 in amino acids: CASSLSAGGRRDTQYF. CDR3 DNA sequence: TGTGCCAGCAGCTTATCGGCGGGGGGGCGGAGAGATACGCAGTATTTT.

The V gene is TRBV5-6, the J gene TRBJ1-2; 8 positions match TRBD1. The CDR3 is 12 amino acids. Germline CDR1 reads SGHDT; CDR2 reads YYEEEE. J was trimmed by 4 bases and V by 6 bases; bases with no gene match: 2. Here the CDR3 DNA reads TGTGCCAGCAAGGACAGGGCCTATGGCTACACCTTC. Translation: CASKDRAYGYTF.

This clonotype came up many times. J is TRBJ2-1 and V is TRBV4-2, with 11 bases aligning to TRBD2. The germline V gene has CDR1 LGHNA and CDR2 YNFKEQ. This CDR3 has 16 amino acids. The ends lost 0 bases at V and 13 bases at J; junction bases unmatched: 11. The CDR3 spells CASSQDIWASGRFQFF. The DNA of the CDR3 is TGTGCCAGCAGCCAAGATATCTGGGCTAGCGGGAGGTTTCAGTTCTTC.

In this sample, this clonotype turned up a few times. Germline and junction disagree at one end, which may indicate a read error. The chain's CDR3 is CARSQGGQAFF. CDR3 sequence (DNA): TGTGCCAGAAGCCAAGGCGGGCAAGCTTTCTTT. The chain links TRBV3-1 to TRBJ1-1; D remains unclear. This CDR3 is built from 11 residues. Germline CDR1 LGHDT, CDR2 YNNKEL (reference sequence).

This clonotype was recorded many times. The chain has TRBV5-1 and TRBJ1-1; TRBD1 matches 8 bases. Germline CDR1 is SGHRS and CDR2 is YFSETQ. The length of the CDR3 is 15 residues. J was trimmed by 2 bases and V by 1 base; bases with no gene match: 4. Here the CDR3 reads CASSLKSGGNTEAFF. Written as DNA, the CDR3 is TGCGCCAGCAGCTTGAAGTCAGGGGGCAACACTGAAGCTTTCTTT.

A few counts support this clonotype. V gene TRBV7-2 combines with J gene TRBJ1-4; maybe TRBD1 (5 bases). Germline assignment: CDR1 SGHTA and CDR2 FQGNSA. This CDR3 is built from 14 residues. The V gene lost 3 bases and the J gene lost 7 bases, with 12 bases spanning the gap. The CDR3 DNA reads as TGTGCCAGCAGCTTCCAGGGAATAGTTGAAAAACTGTTTTTT. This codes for CASSFQGIVEKLFF.

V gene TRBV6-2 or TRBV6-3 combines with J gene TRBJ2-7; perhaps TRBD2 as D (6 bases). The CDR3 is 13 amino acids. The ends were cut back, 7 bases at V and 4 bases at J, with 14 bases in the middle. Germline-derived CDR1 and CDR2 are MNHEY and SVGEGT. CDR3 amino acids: CASNRGGGYEQYF. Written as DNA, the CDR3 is TGTGCCAGCAATAGGGGAGGAGGTTACGAGCAGTACTTC.

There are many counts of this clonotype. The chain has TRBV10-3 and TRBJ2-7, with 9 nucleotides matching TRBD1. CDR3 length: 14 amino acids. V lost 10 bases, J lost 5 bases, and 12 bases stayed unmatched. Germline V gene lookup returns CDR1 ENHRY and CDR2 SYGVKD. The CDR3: CATSPPGQGHEQYF. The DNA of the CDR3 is TGTGCCACATCCCCCCCGGGACAGGGTCACGAGCAGTACTTC.

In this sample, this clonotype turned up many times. The CDR3 sequence: CASSLSSGGAQKFNEQFF. CDR3 DNA sequence: TGTGCCAGCAGCTTAAGTAGCGGGGGGGCCCAAAAATTCAATGAGCAGTTCTTC. The V gene is TRBV11-1, the J gene TRBJ2-1, with 11 nucleotides matching TRBD2. Trimming took 2 bases from V and 6 from J; bases not matched to a gene: 12. The CDR3 is made up of 18 amino acids. The V gene's germline CDR1 is SGHAT and CDR2 FQDESV (reference sequence).

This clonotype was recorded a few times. Here the CDR3 reads CASSAQGAMDGYTF. CDR3 nucleotides: TGTGCCAGCAGTGCACAGGGGGCCATGGATGGCTACACCTTC. The gene calls are TRBV2 and TRBJ1-2; 9 bases fit TRBD1. Per germline, CDR1 SNHLY and CDR2 FYNNEI. Trimming cost V 4 bases and J 6 bases; bases outside gene matches: 6. The CDR3 runs to 14 residues.

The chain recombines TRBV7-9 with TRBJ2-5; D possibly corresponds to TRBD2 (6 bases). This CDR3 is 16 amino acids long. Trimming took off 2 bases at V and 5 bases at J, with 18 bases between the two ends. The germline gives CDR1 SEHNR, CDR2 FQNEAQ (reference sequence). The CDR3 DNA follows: TGTGCCAGCAGCTTACAACCTAGCGCCACGCGGGAGACCCAGTACTTC. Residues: CASSLQPSATRETQYF.

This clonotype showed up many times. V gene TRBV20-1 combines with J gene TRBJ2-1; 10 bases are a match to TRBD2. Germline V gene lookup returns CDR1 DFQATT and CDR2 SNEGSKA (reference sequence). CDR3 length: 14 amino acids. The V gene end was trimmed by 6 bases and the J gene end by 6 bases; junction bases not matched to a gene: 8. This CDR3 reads CSAKSGGAGNEQFF. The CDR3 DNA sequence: TGCAGTGCAAAGAGCGGGGGGGCCGGCAATGAGCAGTTCTTC.